The present T cell receptor beta chain was sequenced within a study of T cells in Graves' hyperthyroidism and ophthalmopathy. Study-level findings and limits: By a 13 V-J model, ophthalmopathy was set apart from stable hyperthyroidism. With a median lead of roughly 6.8 months before onset, the model predicted ophthalmopathy.

This clonotype was recorded many times. Its target is unknown. Amplified TCR beta CDR3 regions derived from RNA transcripts. During a first-round RT-PCR of the TCR CDR3, the HTBI primer set was used. Each CDR3 protein gets one entry after TCRdb re-called the multiplex PCR reads with MiXCR. Of hundreds of thousands of distinct CDR3 sequences in the sample, less than 15% were seen once. Any patient presenting with uncontrolled infection, other autoimmune disease, pregnancy or lactation was left out. The germline gives CDR1 SGHRS, CDR2 YFSETQ. V lost 1 base and J lost 1; bases outside the gene matches: 6. This CDR3 contains 16 residues.

Specimen: blood. The TCR comes from a woman aged 40 to 49 with Graves' hyperthyroidism. The chain is built from TRBV5-1 and TRBJ2-3; TRBD1 matches at 7 bases. The CDR3 bases are TGCGCCAGCAGCTTGAGAGGGGGCGAAGGCACAGATACGCAGTATTTT. Amino acids: CASSLRGGEGTDTQYF.